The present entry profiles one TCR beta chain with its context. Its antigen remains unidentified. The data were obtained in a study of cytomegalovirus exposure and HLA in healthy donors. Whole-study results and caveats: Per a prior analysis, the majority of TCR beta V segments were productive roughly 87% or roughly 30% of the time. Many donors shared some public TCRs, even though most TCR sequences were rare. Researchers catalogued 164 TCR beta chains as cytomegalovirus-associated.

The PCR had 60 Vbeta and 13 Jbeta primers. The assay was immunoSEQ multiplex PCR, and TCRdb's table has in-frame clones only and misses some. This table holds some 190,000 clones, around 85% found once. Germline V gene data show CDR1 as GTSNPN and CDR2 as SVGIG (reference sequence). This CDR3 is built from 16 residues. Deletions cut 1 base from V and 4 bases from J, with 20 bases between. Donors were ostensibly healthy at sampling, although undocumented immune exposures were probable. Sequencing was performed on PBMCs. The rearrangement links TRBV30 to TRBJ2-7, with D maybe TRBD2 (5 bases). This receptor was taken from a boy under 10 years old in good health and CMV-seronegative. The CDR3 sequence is CAWSDSDSRVAYEQYF. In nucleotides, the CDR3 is TGTGCCTGGAGTGATAGCGACTCGCGAGTGGCATACGAGCAGTACTTC.